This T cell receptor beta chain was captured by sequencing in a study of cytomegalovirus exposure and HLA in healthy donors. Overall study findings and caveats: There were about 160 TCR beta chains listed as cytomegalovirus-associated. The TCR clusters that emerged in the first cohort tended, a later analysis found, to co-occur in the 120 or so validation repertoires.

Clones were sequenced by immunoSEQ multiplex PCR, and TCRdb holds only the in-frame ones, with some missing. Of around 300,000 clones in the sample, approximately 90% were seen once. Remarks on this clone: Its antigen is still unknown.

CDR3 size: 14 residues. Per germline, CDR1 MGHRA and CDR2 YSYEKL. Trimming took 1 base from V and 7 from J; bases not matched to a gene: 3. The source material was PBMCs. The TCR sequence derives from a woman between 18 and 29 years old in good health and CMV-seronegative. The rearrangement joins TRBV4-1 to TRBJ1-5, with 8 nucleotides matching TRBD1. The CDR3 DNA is TGCGCCAGCAGCCAAGCAGGGGGCGGCCAGCCCCAGCATTTT. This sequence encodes CASSQAGGGQPQHF.